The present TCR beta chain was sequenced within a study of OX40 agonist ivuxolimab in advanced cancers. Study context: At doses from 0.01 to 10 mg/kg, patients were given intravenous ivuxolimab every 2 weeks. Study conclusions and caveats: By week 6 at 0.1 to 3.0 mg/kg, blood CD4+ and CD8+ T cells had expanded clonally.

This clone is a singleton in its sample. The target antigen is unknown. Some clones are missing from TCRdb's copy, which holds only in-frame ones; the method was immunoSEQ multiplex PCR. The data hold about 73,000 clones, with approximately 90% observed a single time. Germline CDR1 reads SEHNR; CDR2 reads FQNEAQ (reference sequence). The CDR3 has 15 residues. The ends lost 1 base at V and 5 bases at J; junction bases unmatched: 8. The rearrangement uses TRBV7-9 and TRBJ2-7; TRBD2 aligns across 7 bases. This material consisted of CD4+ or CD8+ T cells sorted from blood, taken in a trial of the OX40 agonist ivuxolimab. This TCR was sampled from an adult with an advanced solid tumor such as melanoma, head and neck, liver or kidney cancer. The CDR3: CASSLEEAGVDEQYF. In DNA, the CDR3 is TGTGCCAGCAGCTTAGAAGAGGCGGGAGTCGACGAGCAGTACTTC.